The clone carrying this T cell receptor (beta chain) was recorded once. The antigen remains undetermined. The source of the sample is a study of shared clonotypes between healthy human individuals. At deep level, the assay was performed. Each cell subset's genomic DNA was divided evenly among several immunoSEQ plates. Profiled with immunoSEQ multiplex PCR; TCRdb holds only in-frame clones, not every one. This table has 2,500,000 or so clones, more than 80% appearing once. With 7 bases removed from V and 6 bases from J, the gap between germline ends came to 9 bases. CDR3 length: 12 amino acids. The V gene's germline CDR1 is SGHAT and CDR2 FQNNGV. Broader study findings: Rarefaction analysis demonstrated incomplete sorted-subset sequencing notwithstanding large depth.

The genes are TRBV11-2 and TRBJ2-2, with D perhaps matching TRBD1 (5 bases). Sequencing input: naive CD4+ T cells sorted from blood. Subset of the sample: CD45RA+ positively selected. The sequence was collected from a man aged 18 to 29 in good health. The CDR3 nucleotides are TGTGCCAGCACCGCAGGGTCCGGGGAGCTGTTTTTT. Residues: CASTAGSGELFF.